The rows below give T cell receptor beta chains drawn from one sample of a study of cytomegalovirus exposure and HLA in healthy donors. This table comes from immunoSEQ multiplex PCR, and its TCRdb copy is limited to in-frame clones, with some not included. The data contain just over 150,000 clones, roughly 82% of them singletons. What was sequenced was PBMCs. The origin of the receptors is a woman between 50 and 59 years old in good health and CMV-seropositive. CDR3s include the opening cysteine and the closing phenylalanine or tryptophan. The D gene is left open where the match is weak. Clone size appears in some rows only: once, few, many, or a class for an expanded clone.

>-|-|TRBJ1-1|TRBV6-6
TGTGCCAGCGTAGTTCGGAACACTGAAGCTTTCTTT
CASVVRNTEAFF
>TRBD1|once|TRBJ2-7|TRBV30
TGTGCCTGGGGACAGGGGAGTAACGAGCAGTACTTC
CAWGQGSNEQYF
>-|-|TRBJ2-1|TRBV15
TGTGCCACCAGCAGAGATCGATACCGGGACTCCCCCTACAATGAGCAGTTCTTC
CATSRDRYRDSPYNEQFF
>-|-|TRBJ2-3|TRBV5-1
TGCGCCAGCAGCCTATCGACAGATTCCCATACAGATACGCAGTATTTT
CASSLSTDSHTDTQYF
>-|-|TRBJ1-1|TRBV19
TGTGCCAGTAGTGCTCTTGGGGGGGGCACAGGGATCAACTTGAACACTGAAGCTTTCTTT
CASSALGGGTGINLNTEAFF
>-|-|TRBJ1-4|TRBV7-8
TGTGCCAGCAGCGCTGACAGGAACGAAAAACTGTTTTTT
CASSADRNEKLFF
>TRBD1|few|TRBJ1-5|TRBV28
TGTGCCAGCAGTTTGGGACAGGGCCAGACGCATTTT
CASSLGQGQTHF
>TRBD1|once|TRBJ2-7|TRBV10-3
TGTGCCATCACCCCGGGACAGGGTAACGAGCAGTACTTC
CAITPGQGNEQYF
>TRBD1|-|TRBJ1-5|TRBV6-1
TGTGCCAGCAGTGAAAACCCACAGGGGGCGCTTGGACAGCCCCAGCATTTT
CASSENPQGALGQPQHF
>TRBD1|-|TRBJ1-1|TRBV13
TGTGCCAGCAGGGGACAGCGTGAAGCTTTCTTT
CASRGQREAFF
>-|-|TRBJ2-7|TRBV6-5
TGTGCCAGCAGTATCGACAGGCCGCCACTCTACGAGCAGTACTTC
CASSIDRPPLYEQYF
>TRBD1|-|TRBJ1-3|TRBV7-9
TGTGCCAGCAGCTTGACCGGGACAGGGGGCAAAGGGTCTGGAAACACCATATATTTT
CASSLTGTGGKGSGNTIYF
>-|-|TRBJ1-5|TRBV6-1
TGTGCCAGCAGTGATCGGGAGCGCAATCAGCCCCAGCATTTT
CASSDRERNQPQHF
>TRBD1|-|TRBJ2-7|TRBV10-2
TGCGCCACCTGGACAGGTGAATCTTACGAGCAGTACTTC
CATWTGESYEQYF
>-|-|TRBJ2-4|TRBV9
TGTGCCAGCAGCGGGAGGGTGAACGAAAACATTCAGTACTTC
CASSGRVNENIQYF